Listed below are T cell receptor beta chains from one sample, sequenced in a study of blood T cells in healthy people across ages. TCRdb processed the 5' RACE reads anew with MiXCR; each CDR3 protein has one entry. Among approximately 800,000 distinct CDR3 sequences listed, 53% were seen once. The sequencing sample was made of blood. The receptors come from a man older than 75 in good health. Each CDR3 is given with its conserved first and last residue.

v_call,cdr3_aa
TRBV6-1,CASRGLPTTETQYF
TRBV7-2,CASSPGAGEGTQYF
TRBV29-1,CSATGLAGEYEQYF
TRBV4-2,CASSPYGGGYEQYF
TRBV12-3/TRBV12-4,CASSRGRHEQYF
TRBV5-1,CASSFSGIDTDTQYF
TRBV7-9,CASSLGEYQETQYF
TRBV11-2,CASRGGWTGGAFKEAGELFF
TRBV6-6,CASSFGRRTRTEAFF
TRBV29-1,CSARRQGARNEQYF
TRBV6-1,CASRRTSGRPSSYEQYF
TRBV29-1,CSVLETGVRLTGELFF
TRBV5-6,CASSLAGTGWNSPLHF
TRBV9,CASSAGTLPGDTQYF
TRBV24-1,CATSDLGTSGANEQFF
TRBV3-1,CASSQGGGRKFF
TRBV14,CASSQTGGSGNEQYF
TRBV27,CASSPHRGQGGADTQYF